This TCR beta chain was sequenced during a study of OX40 agonist ivuxolimab in advanced cancers. Study-level background: The dose-escalation group included hepatocellular carcinoma, melanoma, renal cell carcinoma and head and neck cancer.

Assay: immunoSEQ multiplex PCR; the TCRdb copy retains only in-frame clones and omits some. The sample lists some 80,000 clones; over 75% were seen once. The CDR3 sequence is 15 residues long. Germline-derived CDR1 and CDR2 are MDHEN and SYDVKM. Trimming cost V 4 bases and J 0 bases, with 10 bases left between them. The sequence was collected from an adult with an advanced solid tumor such as melanoma, head and neck, liver or kidney cancer. Sequencing used CD4+ or CD8+ T cells sorted from blood, obtained in a trial of the OX40 agonist ivuxolimab. The rearrangement uses TRBV28 and TRBJ1-3; tentatively, D is TRBD1 (6 bases). The DNA of the CDR3 is TGTGCCAGCAGTTGGACAGACATCTCTGGAAACACCATATATTTT. Translated, it gives CASSWTDISGNTIYF.